Each of the 5 T cell receptor beta chains below was sequenced from the same sample in a study of T cell clonotyping in hematopoietic cell transplantation. Sequencing used immunoSEQ multiplex PCR; TCRdb keeps in-frame clones, though not all of them. The table has tens of thousands of clones, around 85% seen once; the top ten hold approximately 2.9%. Time point denoted: recipient sample about 28 days before transplant, after cytoreduction. Sequencing used peripheral blood mononuclear cells, obtained before stem cell transplant. The receptors were sampled from a man between 60 and 75 years old with acute myeloid leukemia. Some clones in this sample may be carry-over from other donors' samples.

The chain couples TRBV19 to TRBJ1-6; 8 nucleotides agree with TRBD1. There are 16 residues in the CDR3. V gave up 6 bases and J gave up 3 bases; unmatched junction bases: 7. Germline CDR1 is LNHDA and CDR2 is SQIVND (reference sequence). The DNA for the CDR3 is TGTGCCAGTAGGTTGACAGGGGCCCGCTATAATTCACCCCTCCACTTT. The encoded protein is CASRLTGARYNSPLHF.

The chain combines TRBV7-2 with TRBJ1-4; the D is unclear. The CDR3 has 16 residues. Trimming took 3 bases from V and 0 from J, leaving 11 bases between them. Germline CDR1 is SGHTA and CDR2 is FQGNSA. The CDR3 loop is CASSFRAGTTNEKLFF. CDR3 DNA: TGTGCCAGCAGCTTCCGGGCGGGGACAACTAATGAAAAACTGTTTTTT.

The chain recombines TRBV5-6 with TRBJ1-2; the D is unclear. The germline V gene has CDR1 SGHDT and CDR2 YYEEEE. V dropped 1 base and J dropped 5 bases, with 12 bases sitting between them. The CDR3 is made up of 14 amino acids. In nucleotides, the CDR3 is TGTGCCAGCAGCTTGTTTAGGGCCGAGTATGGCTACACCTTC. It encodes CASSLFRAEYGYTF.

The chain couples TRBV2 to TRBJ1-5; no firm D call. This CDR3 has 15 residues. V lost 8 bases to trimming and J lost 3 bases, with 17 bases between them. The germline gives CDR1 SNHLY, CDR2 FYNNEI. In nucleotides, the CDR3 is TGTGCCAGCTCTCTAGTAGGGCGCTCCAATCAGCCCCAGCATTTT. As protein: CASSLVGRSNQPQHF.

This clone was observed a single time. The chain has TRBV7-9 and TRBJ2-5, with D perhaps being TRBD1 or TRBD2 (5 bases each). This CDR3 is 11 amino acids long. The ends were cut back, 6 bases at V and 5 bases at J, with 7 bases in the middle. Germline CDR1 is SEHNR and CDR2 is FQNEAQ (reference sequence). The CDR3 is CASSWGETQYF. CDR3 coding DNA: TGTGCCAGCAGTTGGGGGGAGACCCAGTACTTC.